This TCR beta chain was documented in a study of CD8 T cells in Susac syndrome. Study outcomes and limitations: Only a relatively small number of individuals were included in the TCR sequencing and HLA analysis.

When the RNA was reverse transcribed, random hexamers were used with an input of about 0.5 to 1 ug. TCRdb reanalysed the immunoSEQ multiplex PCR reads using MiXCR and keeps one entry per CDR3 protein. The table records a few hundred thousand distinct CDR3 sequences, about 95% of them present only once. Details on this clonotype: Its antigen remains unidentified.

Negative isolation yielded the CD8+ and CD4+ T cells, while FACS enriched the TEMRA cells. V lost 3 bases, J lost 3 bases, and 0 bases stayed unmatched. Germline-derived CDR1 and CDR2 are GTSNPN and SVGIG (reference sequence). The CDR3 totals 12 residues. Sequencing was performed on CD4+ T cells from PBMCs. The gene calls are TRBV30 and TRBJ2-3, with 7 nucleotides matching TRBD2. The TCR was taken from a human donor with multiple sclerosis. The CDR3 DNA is TGTGCCTGGAGGCGGGAGACAGATACGCAGTATTTT. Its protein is CAWRRETDTQYF.